This T cell receptor beta chain was recovered during a study of neurological immune-mediated disorders (dated by TCRdb to about 2019). About the full investigation: Peripheral blood TCR-beta repertoires from HTLV-I-associated myelopathy (HAM/TSP) patients, multiple sclerosis patients and healthy controls were compared by UMI-based sequencing. Of the approximately 68 subjects in the cohort, some 15 were HAM/TSP patients, about 34 were multiple sclerosis patients, and 20 were healthy controls. The roughly 110 TCR-beta libraries included longitudinal samples, technical triplicates and paired sorted CD4+ and CD8+ T-cell subsets alongside PBMC samples. Longitudinal HAM/TSP and healthy donors had 3 time-points each (roughly 3-40 month intervals).

The germline V gene provides CDR1 SGHRS and CDR2 YFSETQ. V trim: 3 bases; J trim: 4 bases; unmatched bases: 2. Its CDR3 holds 13 amino acids, cysteine through phenylalanine. Here the CDR3 DNA is all that survives: 39 bases in frame from base 1. This specimen's time point label, per the study, means: longitudinal time-point 2. Blood bank volunteers in Maryland, USA served as the healthy controls. For unsorted PBMC libraries, 2 million PBMCs were used after storage in RNAlater at -80 degrees C until RNA extraction. Peripheral blood was subjected to Ficoll-Hypaque density gradient centrifugation to isolate PBMCs, which were then cryopreserved in liquid nitrogen. This clonotype was seen at least ten times. It lacks a known antigen. Base qualities are not at hand, and no much larger clone is one base apart. What the study reported, not specific to this receptor: Across subjects, expanded clones never shared an identical CDR3 amino acid sequence, which suggests that the TCR-beta repertoires in every group were private. TCR clonal expansion was highest in HAM/TSP patients and lowest in MS patients, with MS patients falling below even healthy controls.

cDNA was synthesized by template-switch 5'RACE using a primer with a 10-nucleotide random unique molecular identifier that tagged each TCR transcript. Every sequencing run covered 15-18 subjects and yielded more than 160 million TCR-beta sequences. The RNeasy kit was used for extraction of total RNA. The KAPA Real-time Library Amplification kit was used to amplify TCR-beta VDJ regions with primers targeting the TCR constant region and the 5'RACE anchor. A first PCR added sample indexes and Illumina adaptors, after which a second PCR increased the library yield. After purification with Ampure beads, the TCR product of roughly 650 bp was size-selected on a 2% E-gel SizeSelection system. Library quality was checked on a Bioanalyzer, concentration was measured with Qubit, and libraries were quantified with the Kapa Library Quantification kit before pooling. An Illumina HiSeq 2500 was used to sequence the libraries paired-end at 2 x 150 bp. To increase sequence diversity, roughly 24-31% phiX was spiked into each library pool. In the original analysis: Quality-filtered reads were processed with the UMI-based MiGEC pipeline, which removed over 75% of raw TCR sequences during error correction. VDJ genes were aligned to IMGT germline references, and clonotypes were defined by unique CDR3 amino acid sequence plus V-J genes. Clonal expansion, Shannon diversity, and CDR3 relatedness (CalcPairwiseDistances, ClusterSamples) were evaluated with VDJtools, and phylogenetic trees were built with CLCbio workbench. A clone was classed as expanded if it had 8 or more unique UMIs, a cutoff based on coefficient-of-variation modelling across technical triplicates. TCRdb's own reprocessing of the public reads used fastp at Q25 and MiXCR and kept productive beta chains. Entries that share a CDR3 protein sequence are merged under the most common genes and DNA. These V and J calls are TCRdb output, not the study's own analysis. Counted in this sample were about 60,000 distinct CDR3 sequences; around a tenth of them appeared once. Jointly, the top ten make up around 13% of the sample.

The sequence is built from TRBV5-1 and TRBJ1-1, with 8 central nucleotides matching TRBD1. This sequence originates from a man younger than 40 in good health. The material sequenced was PBMCs. Read as DNA, the sequence is TGCGCCAGCAGCTACGACAGGGGCACTGAAGCTTTCTTT. This is translated as CASSYDRGTEAFF.